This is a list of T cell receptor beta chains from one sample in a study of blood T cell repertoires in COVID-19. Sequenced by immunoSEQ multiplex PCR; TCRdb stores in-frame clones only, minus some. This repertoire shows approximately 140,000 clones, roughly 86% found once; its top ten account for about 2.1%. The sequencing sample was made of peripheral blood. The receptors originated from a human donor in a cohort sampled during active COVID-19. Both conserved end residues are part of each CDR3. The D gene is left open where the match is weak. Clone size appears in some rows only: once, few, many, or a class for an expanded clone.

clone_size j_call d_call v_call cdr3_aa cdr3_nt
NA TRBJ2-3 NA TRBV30 CAWSLGGIPTSTDTQYF TGTGCCTGGAGCCTTGGCGGTATTCCCACTAGCACAGATACGCAGTATTTT
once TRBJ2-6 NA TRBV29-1 CSVAKGMVGPGANVLTF TGCAGCGTTGCTAAGGGGATGGTGGGGCCTGGGGCCAACGTCCTGACTTTC
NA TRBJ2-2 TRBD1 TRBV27 CASSSGTGGTGELFF TGTGCCAGCAGTTCCGGGACAGGGGGAACCGGGGAGCTGTTTTTT
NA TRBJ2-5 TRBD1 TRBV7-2 CASSLTGELETQYF TGTGCCAGCAGCCTTACAGGGGAATTGGAGACCCAGTACTTC
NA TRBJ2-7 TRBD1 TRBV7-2 CASSLRTGGLNEQYF TGTGCCAGCAGCCTACGGACAGGGGGCTTGAACGAGCAGTACTTC
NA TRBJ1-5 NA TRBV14 CASSPQGFQHF TGTGCCAGCAGCCCACAGGGTTTTCAGCATTTT
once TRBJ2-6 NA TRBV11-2 CASSLGGQTRSGANVLTF TGTGCCAGCAGCTTAGGAGGCCAGACCCGCTCTGGGGCCAACGTCCTGACTTTC
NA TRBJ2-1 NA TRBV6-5 CASSYGTSGTYNEQFF TGTGCCAGCAGTTACGGTACCAGCGGGACATACAATGAGCAGTTCTTC
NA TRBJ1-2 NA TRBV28 CASGDTALTTHGYTF TGTGCCAGCGGGGACACCGCTTTAACGACCCATGGCTACACCTTC
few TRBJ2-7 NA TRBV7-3 CASSPGRGYEQYF TGTGCCAGCAGCCCCGGCAGGGGCTACGAGCAGTACTTC
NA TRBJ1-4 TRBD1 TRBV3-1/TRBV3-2 CASREGGNEKLFF TGTGCCAGCCGGGAAGGGGGCAATGAAAAACTGTTTTTT
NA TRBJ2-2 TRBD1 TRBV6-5 CASRDSTGELFF TGTGCCAGCCGGGACAGCACCGGGGAGCTGTTTTTT
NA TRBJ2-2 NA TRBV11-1 CASTPKGRVNTGELFF TGTGCCAGCACCCCCAAGGGCAGGGTAAACACCGGGGAGCTGTTTTTT
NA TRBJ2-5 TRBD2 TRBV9 CASSPSQAGGQETQYF TGTGCCAGCAGCCCGAGCCAGGCGGGGGGCCAAGAGACCCAGTACTTC
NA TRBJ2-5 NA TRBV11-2 CASSLGGRETQYF TGTGCCAGCAGCTTAGGGGGCCGTGAGACCCAGTACTTC
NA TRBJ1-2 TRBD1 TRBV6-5 CASSYSTSQGGGYTF TGTGCCAGCAGTTACTCGACCTCCCAGGGGGGTGGCTACACCTTC
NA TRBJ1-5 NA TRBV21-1 CASSKEHGGGVYYSNQPQHF TGTGCCAGCAGCAAAGAGCACGGAGGAGGGGTGTACTATAGCAATCAGCCCCAGCATTTT
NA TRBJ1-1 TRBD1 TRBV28 CASRSDRGYTEAFF TGTGCCAGCAGATCGGACAGGGGCTACACTGAAGCTTTCTTT
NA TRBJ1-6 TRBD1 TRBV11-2 CASSPTGTGGYFNSPLHF TGTGCCAGCAGCCCAACCGGGACAGGGGGCTATTTTAATTCACCCCTCCACTTT
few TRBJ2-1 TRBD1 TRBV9 CASSADPGQPFREQFF TGTGCCAGCAGCGCAGATCCGGGACAGCCTTTCAGAGAGCAGTTCTTC
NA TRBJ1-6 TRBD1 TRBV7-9 CASSFPGQGSPLHF TGTGCCAGCAGCTTCCCGGGACAGGGTTCACCCCTCCACTTT
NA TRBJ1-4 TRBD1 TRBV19 CASTSDRGYEKLFF TGTGCCAGTACCTCGGACAGGGGTTATGAAAAACTGTTTTTT
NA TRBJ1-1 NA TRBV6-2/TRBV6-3 CASSYHPPQAEAFF TGTGCCAGCAGTTACCACCCCCCGCAGGCTGAAGCTTTCTTT
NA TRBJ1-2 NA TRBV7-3 CASSSNPTNSGGYTF TGTGCCAGCAGCTCGAATCCGACTAATTCCGGTGGCTACACCTTC
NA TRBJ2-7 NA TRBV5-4 CASSLGAGQRPPYEQYF TGTGCCAGCAGCTTGGGAGCGGGACAACGTCCTCCCTACGAGCAGTACTTC
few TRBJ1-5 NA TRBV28 CASSFPLGRDHNQPQHF TGTGCCAGCAGTTTCCCCCTGGGGAGGGATCACAATCAGCCCCAGCATTTT
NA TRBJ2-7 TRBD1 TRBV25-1 CASSNTGTGGREQYF TGTGCCAGCAGTAATACCGGGACAGGGGGACGCGAGCAGTACTTC
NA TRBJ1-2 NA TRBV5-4 CASSLVGGYGYTF TGTGCCAGCAGCTTGGTGGGAGGCTATGGCTACACCTTC
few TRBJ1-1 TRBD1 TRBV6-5 CASSSKAGTVNTEAFF TGTGCCAGCAGTTCGAAGGCCGGGACAGTGAACACTGAAGCTTTCTTT
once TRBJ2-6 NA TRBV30 CAWLRVGYQLSGANVLTF TGTGCCTGGTTACGAGTCGGGTATCAGCTCTCTGGGGCCAACGTCCTGACTTTC
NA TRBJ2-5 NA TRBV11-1 CASSPLQETQYF TGTGCCAGCAGCCCCCTCCAAGAGACCCAGTACTTC
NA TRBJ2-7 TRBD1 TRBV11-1 CASSIPGGPYEQYF TGTGCCAGCAGTATCCCAGGGGGCCCCTACGAGCAGTACTTC
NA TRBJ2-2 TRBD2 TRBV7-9 CASTLPGRGGGELFF TGTGCCAGCACACTCCCCGGGAGGGGCGGCGGGGAGCTGTTTTTT
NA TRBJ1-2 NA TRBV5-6 CASSPPEFYGYTF TGTGCCAGCAGCCCCCCAGAATTTTATGGCTACACCTTC
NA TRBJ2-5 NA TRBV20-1 CSASTVRGEETQYF TGCAGTGCTAGTACAGTTCGGGGAGAAGAGACCCAGTACTTC
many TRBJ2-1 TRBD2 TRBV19 CASSGGGLAGSSSYNEQFF TGTGCCAGTAGTGGGGGCGGACTAGCGGGGTCGAGCTCCTACAATGAGCAGTTCTTC
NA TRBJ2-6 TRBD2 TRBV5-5 CASSFSGPESGANVLTF TGTGCCAGCAGCTTTAGCGGGCCGGAATCTGGGGCCAACGTCCTGACTTTC
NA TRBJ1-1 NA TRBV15 CATSRDVQAEAFF TGTGCCACCAGCAGAGACGTACAGGCAGAAGCTTTCTTT
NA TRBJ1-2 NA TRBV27 CASSLQTTVPYGYTF TGTGCCAGCAGTTTACAGACGACAGTACCCTATGGCTACACCTTC
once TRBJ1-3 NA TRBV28 CASSPIRGAFGNTIYF TGTGCCAGCAGCCCTATTAGAGGAGCTTTTGGAAACACCATATATTTT
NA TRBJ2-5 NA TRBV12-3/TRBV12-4 CASSWPGEETQYF TGTGCCAGCAGTTGGCCCGGGGAAGAGACCCAGTACTTC
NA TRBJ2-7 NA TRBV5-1 CASSLEPGPYEQYF TGCGCCAGCAGCCTCGAACCAGGGCCCTACGAGCAGTACTTC
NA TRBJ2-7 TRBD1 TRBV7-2 CASSPRQGGYEQYF TGTGCCAGCAGCCCGAGACAGGGGGGGTACGAGCAGTACTTC
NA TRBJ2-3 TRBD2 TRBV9 CASSPRTSLGDTQYF TGTGCCAGCAGCCCAAGGACTAGCCTAGGAGATACGCAGTATTTT
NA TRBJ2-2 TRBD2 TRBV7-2 CASSPGLVTGELFF TGTGCCAGCAGCCCCGGACTAGTCACCGGGGAGCTGTTTTTT
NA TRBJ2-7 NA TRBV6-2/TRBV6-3 CASSSRGGGAYEQYF TGTGCCAGCAGTTCCCGAGGGGGCGGGGCCTACGAGCAGTACTTC
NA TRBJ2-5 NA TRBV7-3 CASSALGTSQETQYF TGTGCCAGCAGCGCCCTAGGGACATCCCAAGAGACCCAGTACTTC
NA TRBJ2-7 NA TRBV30 CAWSVYYEQYF TGTGCCTGGAGTGTATACTACGAGCAGTACTTC
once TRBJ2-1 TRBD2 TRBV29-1 CSFDWTGTSGRGLYNEQFF TGCAGCTTCGACTGGACAGGGACTAGCGGGAGAGGCCTATACAATGAGCAGTTCTTC